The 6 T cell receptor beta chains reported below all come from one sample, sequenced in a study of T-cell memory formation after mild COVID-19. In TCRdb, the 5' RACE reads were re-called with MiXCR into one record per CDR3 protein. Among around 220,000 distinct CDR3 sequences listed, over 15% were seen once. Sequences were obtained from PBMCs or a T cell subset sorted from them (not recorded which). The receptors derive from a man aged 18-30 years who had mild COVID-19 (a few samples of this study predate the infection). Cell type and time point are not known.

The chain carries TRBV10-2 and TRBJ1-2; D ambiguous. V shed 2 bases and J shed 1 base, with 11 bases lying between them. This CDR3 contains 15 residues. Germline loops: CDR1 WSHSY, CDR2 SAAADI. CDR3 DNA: TGCGCCAGCAGTGAGCGTGGAGTTCTTAACTATGGCTACACCTTC. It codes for CASSERGVLNYGYTF.

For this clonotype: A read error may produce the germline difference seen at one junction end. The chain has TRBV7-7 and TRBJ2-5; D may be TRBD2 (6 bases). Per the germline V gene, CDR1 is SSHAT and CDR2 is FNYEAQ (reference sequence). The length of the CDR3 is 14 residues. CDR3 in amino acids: CASSGRRVGETQYF. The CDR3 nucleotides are TGTGCTAGCAGCGGGCGACGGGTGGGAGAGACCCAGTACTTC.

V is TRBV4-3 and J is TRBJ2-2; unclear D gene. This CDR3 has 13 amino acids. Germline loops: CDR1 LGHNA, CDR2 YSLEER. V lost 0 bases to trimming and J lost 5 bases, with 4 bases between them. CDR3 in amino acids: CASSQEQTGELFF. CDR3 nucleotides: TGCGCCAGCAGCCAAGAACAGACCGGGGAGCTGTTTTTT.

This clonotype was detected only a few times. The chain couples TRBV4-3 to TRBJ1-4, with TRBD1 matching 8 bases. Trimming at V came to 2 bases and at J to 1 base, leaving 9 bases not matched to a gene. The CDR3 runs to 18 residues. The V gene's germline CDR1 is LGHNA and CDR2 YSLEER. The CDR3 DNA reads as TGCGCCAGCAGCCAATTTTTCAGGGGGCGGTTAACTAATGAAAAACTGTTTTTT. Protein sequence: CASSQFFRGRLTNEKLFF.

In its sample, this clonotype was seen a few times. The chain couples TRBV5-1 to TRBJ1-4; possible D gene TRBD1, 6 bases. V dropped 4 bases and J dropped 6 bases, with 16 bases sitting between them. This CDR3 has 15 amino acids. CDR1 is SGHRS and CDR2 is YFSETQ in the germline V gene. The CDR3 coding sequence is TGCGCCAGCAGCGGGGGCACGGGTCGGTATGAAAAACTGTTTTTT. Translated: CASSGGTGRYEKLFF.

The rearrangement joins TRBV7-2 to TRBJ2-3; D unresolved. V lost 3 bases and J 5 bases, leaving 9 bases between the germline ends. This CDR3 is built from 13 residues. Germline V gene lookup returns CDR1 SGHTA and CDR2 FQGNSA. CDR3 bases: TGTGCCAGCAGCTTCGGAGTAAAAGATACGCAGTATTTT. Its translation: CASSFGVKDTQYF.